The source of this T cell receptor beta chain is a study of regulatory T cells in long-lasting Graves disease. Researchers made TCR beta libraries by using iRepertoire HTBI primers and running Arm-PCR on CDR3 regions. TCRdb re-derived calls from the multiplex PCR reads in MiXCR, one entry per CDR3 protein. The data show 580,000 or so distinct CDR3 sequences, about 16% seen once. The CDR3 totals 14 residues. Trimming left V 5 bases short and J 1 base short, with 12 bases between. Germline values: CDR1 SGHRS, CDR2 YFSETQ. The time point denotes: newly diagnosed GD, antithyroid drugs for less than 3 months. PBMC-extracted RNA yielded the TCR library. The same sample was also used in a study of T cells in Graves' hyperthyroidism and ophthalmopathy. That paper adds: Blood held most thyroid clonotypes expanded above 0.001 frequency.

The chain has TRBV5-1 and TRBJ1-1; D is uncertain. The material was peripheral blood mononuclear cells (PBMCs), obtained at new diagnosis, from a patient treated with antithyroid drugs. The sequence derives from a man younger than 30 with Graves disease. CDR3 protein: CASRQDPQNTEAFF. The CDR3 DNA reads TGCGCCAGCAGGCAGGACCCGCAGAACACTGAAGCTTTCTTT.